Listed here are 14 T cell receptor beta chains from one sample, sequenced in a study of CD8+ T cells in alopecia areata. Sequencing relied on a cDNA template that was reverse transcribed from extracted RNA. Assay used: immunoSEQ multiplex PCR; TCRdb lists only in-frame clones, some missing. The sample contains fewer than 150,000 clones, approximately 59% of which appear only once. As to treatment: oral pan-JAK inhibitor, 5-10 mg twice daily. This specimen consisted of CD8+ T cells sorted from blood, obtained at week 4, from a patient treated with tofacitinib. The receptors derive from a human donor with alopecia areata.

The chain employs TRBV9 and TRBJ1-5; D is unresolved. Germline loops: CDR1 SGDLS, CDR2 YYNGEE. Trimming pared 0 bases from V and 5 bases from J, leaving 6 bases between. The CDR3 has 13 amino acids. The CDR3 sequence is CASSVEGDQPQHF. In DNA form, the CDR3 reads TGTGCCAGCAGCGTAGAGGGAGATCAGCCCCAGCATTTT.

This chain uses TRBV7-8 with TRBJ2-3, with a weak D call TRBD1 (5 bases). V was shortened by 1 base and J by 3 bases, with 11 bases between the two germline ends. The CDR3 has 15 amino acids. Germline CDR1 is SGHVS and CDR2 is FQNEAQ. The chain's CDR3 is CASSLGSGATDTQYF. CDR3 nucleotide sequence: TGTGCCAGCAGCTTAGGGTCTGGGGCGACAGATACGCAGTATTTT.

This clone was seen more than once but under ten times. The genes are TRBV29-1 and TRBJ2-7, with 7 bases fitting TRBD1. The CDR3 is 13 residues long. The V gene's germline CDR1 is SQVTM and CDR2 ANQGSEA. V was clipped by 3 bases and J by 3 bases; unmatched bases: 5. Here the CDR3 DNA reads TGCAGCGTTGAGTTGACAGGGAGCTACGAGCAGTACTTC. Its translation is CSVELTGSYEQYF.

The chain links TRBV4-3 to TRBJ2-7; 9 bases match TRBD1. The V gene's germline CDR1 is LGHNA and CDR2 YSLEER. Trimming removed 0 bases from V and 6 bases from J; junction bases left unmatched: 6. The CDR3 has 15 amino acids. The CDR3: CASSQDQTGGSEQYF. The CDR3 nucleotides read TGCGCCAGCAGCCAAGACCAGACAGGGGGGAGCGAGCAGTACTTC.

J is TRBJ1-5 and V is TRBV4-2; no clear D. Trimming cost V 5 bases and J 5 bases, with 16 bases left between them. The germline V gene encodes CDR1 LGHNA and CDR2 YNFKEQ. The CDR3 spans 15 residues. CDR3 sequence reads: CASSLLGIGDQPQHF. Written as DNA, the CDR3 is TGTGCCAGCAGCTTACTTGGGATCGGGGATCAGCCCCAGCATTTT.

This clone has only a few counts. This chain uses TRBV25-1 with TRBJ2-6; TRBD1 aligns across 8 bases. The CDR3 is 13 amino acids. V lost 11 bases and J lost 2; bases outside the gene matches: 2. CDR1 and CDR2 from the germline V gene are MGHDK and SYGVNS. The CDR3 protein is CAGQGPGANVLTF. The CDR3 nucleotides are TGTGCCGGACAGGGTCCTGGGGCCAACGTCCTGACTTTC.

V and J are TRBV4-1 and TRBJ1-6; D is uncertain. Per germline, CDR1 MGHRA and CDR2 YSYEKL. V was cut by 0 bases and J by 8 bases, with 17 bases left in between. This CDR3 has 17 residues. CDR3 sequence: CASSQDVTPRVDSPLHF. The CDR3 DNA follows: TGCGCCAGCAGCCAAGATGTGACGCCCCGGGTGGATTCACCCCTCCACTTT.

This clone was observed once. The chain combines TRBV14 with TRBJ2-7; D perhaps matches TRBD2 (6 bases). CDR1 SGHDN and CDR2 FVKESK come from the germline V gene. V was trimmed by 8 bases and J by 4 bases, leaving 15 bases between them. The CDR3 runs to 13 residues. As DNA, the CDR3 is TGTGCCAGCGGAGGGAGTACATCTTACGAGCAGTACTTC. Translated: CASGGSTSYEQYF.

This clone came up once. The chain has TRBV2 and TRBJ2-7; TRBD1 or TRBD2 may be the D gene (5 bases each). Germline CDR1 reads SNHLY; CDR2 reads FYNNEI. The CDR3 contains 12 residues. Trimming stripped 9 bases from V and 8 bases from J, with 17 bases between. CDR3 loop: CASPSLPGQQYF. CDR3 DNA: TGTGCCAGTCCCTCCTTACCGGGACAGCAGTACTTC.

The genes are TRBV28 and TRBJ2-5; D might be TRBD2 (6 bases). V lost 1 base and J 2 bases, leaving 20 bases between the germline ends. Germline V gene data show CDR1 as MDHEN and CDR2 as SYDVKM. The CDR3 consists of 18 residues. CDR3 in amino acids: CASSLSPSRGGTQETQYF. The CDR3 DNA sequence: TGTGCCAGCAGTTTATCCCCGAGTAGGGGAGGAACACAAGAGACCCAGTACTTC.

The chain employs TRBV30 and TRBJ1-1; no clear D. Germline V CDR1 and CDR2: GTSNPN, SVGIG (reference sequence). The CDR3 is 13 residues long. V was shortened by 1 base and J by 1 base, with 7 bases between the two germline ends. CDR3 sequence: CAWSGLGNTEAFF. The CDR3 coding sequence is TGTGCCTGGAGTGGCTTGGGGAACACTGAAGCTTTCTTT.

The J gene is TRBJ2-1, the V gene TRBV5-6, with a weak D call TRBD1 (6 bases). CDR3 size: 14 residues. The germline CDR1 and CDR2 sequences are SGHDT and YYEEEE. V dropped 2 bases and J dropped 2 bases, with 8 bases sitting between them. CDR3 amino acids: CASSFWTAYNEQFF. In DNA, the CDR3 is TGTGCCAGCAGCTTTTGGACAGCCTACAATGAGCAGTTCTTC.

The chain joins TRBV2 to TRBJ2-5, with 7 bases that match TRBD2. The CDR3 sequence is 17 residues long. J lost 1 base, V lost 3 bases, and 11 bases had no gene match. Germline CDR1 reads SNHLY; CDR2 reads FYNNEI. CDR3: CASSDGRRAGLQETQYF. The CDR3 bases are TGTGCCAGCAGTGACGGTCGAAGAGCGGGGCTCCAAGAGACCCAGTACTTC.

This sequence joins TRBV7-9 and TRBJ2-7; D is unresolved. Trimming shortened V by 11 bases and J by 6 bases, and 14 bases separated the two germline ends. The CDR3 is 11 residues long. Germline V lookup: CDR1 SEHNR, CDR2 FQNEAQ (reference sequence). The CDR3 loop is CALRVGSEQYF. The CDR3 DNA is TGTGCCCTTCGGGTGGGATCCGAGCAGTACTTC.